This T cell receptor beta chain was sequenced during a study of regulatory T cells in long-lasting Graves disease. This clonotype was picked up a small number of times. Trimming removed 5 bases at V and 9 bases at J, with 23 bases between. The CDR3 loop spans 15 amino acids. From germline, CDR1 is DFQATT and CDR2 SNEGSKA (reference sequence). Time point given: newly diagnosed GD, antithyroid drugs for less than 3 months. Generation of the TCR library employed RNA extracted from PBMCs. HTBI primers from iRepertoire and Arm-PCR of CDR3 regions yielded the TCR beta libraries. Via MiXCR, TCRdb re-called the multiplex PCR reads, giving one row per CDR3 protein. In the table there are roughly 610,000 distinct CDR3 sequences, about 16% of which are singletons. The data were also submitted as part of a second study, on T cells in Graves' hyperthyroidism and ophthalmopathy.

This sample comprised peripheral blood mononuclear cells (PBMCs), obtained at new diagnosis, from a patient treated with antithyroid drugs. The source is a man in his late teens or twenties with Graves disease. The chain carries TRBV20-1 and TRBJ2-1; possibly TRBD2 for D (6 bases). DNA for the CDR3: TGCAGTGCTTTAGAGGGCGGGGCCGGGCAGGGTGAGCAGTTCTTC. Its protein product is CSALEGGAGQGEQFF.